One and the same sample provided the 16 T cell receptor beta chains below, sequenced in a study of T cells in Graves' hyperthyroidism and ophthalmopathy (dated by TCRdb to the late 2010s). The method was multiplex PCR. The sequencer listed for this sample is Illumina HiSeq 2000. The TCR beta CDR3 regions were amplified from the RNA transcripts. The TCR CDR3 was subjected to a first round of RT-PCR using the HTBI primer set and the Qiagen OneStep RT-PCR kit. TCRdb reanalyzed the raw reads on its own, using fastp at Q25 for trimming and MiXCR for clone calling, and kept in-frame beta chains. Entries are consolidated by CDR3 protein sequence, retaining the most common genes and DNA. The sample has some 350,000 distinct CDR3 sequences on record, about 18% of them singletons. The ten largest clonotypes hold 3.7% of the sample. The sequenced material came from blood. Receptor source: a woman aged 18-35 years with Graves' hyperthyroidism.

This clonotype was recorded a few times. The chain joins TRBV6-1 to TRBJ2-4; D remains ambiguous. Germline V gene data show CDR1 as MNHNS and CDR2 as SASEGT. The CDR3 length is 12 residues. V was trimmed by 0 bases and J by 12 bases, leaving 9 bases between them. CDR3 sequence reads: CASSEAPGAQYF. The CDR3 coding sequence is TGTGCCAGCAGTGAAGCGCCGGGTGCTCAGTACTTC.

The CDR3 region has the DNA TGTGCCAGCAGTGTAAAGCGGGGGCGATCCTACGAGCAGTACTTC. Residues: CASSVKRGRSYEQYF. This chain links TRBV6-1 with TRBJ2-7, with 8 bases matching TRBD2. Germline assignment: CDR1 MNHNS and CDR2 SASEGT. The CDR3 has 15 amino acids. V gave up 4 bases and J gave up 1 base; unmatched junction bases: 6.

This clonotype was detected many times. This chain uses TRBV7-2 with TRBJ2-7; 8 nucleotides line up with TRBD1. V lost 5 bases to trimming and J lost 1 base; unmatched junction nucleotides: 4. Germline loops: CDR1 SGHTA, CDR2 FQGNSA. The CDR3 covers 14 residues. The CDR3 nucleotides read TGTGCCAGCAGCAAACGGACAGGGTCCTACGAGCAGTACTTC. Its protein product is CASSKRTGSYEQYF.

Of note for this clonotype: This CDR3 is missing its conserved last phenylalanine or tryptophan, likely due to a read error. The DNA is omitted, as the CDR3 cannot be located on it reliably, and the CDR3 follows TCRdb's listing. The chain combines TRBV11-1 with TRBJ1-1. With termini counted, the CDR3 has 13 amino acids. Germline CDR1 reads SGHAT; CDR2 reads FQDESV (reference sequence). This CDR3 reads CTSSLRSSGRVFS.

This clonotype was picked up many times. The CDR3 region has the DNA TGTGCCAGCAGGTGGACCCCGGGACAGGGGTCCTACCAAGAGACCCAGTACTTC. Its protein product is CASRWTPGQGSYQETQYF. The chain carries TRBV6-5 and TRBJ2-5; 10 bases agree with TRBD1. The CDR3 totals 18 residues. Germline assignment: CDR1 MNHEY and CDR2 SVGAGI. V was clipped by 6 bases and J by 0 bases; unmatched bases: 13.

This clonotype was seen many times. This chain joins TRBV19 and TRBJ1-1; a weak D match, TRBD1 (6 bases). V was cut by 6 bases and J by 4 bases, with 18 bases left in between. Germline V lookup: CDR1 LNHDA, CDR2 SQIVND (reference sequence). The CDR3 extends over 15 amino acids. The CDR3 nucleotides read TGTGCCAGTAGGGGTCACAGGGTCTTGCGCACTGAAGCTTTCTTT. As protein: CASRGHRVLRTEAFF.

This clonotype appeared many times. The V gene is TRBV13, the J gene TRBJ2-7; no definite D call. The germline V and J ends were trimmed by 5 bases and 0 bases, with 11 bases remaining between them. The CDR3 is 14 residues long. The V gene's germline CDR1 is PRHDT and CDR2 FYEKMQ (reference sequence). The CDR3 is CASSGLLTSYEQYF. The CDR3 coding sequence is TGTGCCAGCAGCGGATTACTGACCTCCTACGAGCAGTACTTC.

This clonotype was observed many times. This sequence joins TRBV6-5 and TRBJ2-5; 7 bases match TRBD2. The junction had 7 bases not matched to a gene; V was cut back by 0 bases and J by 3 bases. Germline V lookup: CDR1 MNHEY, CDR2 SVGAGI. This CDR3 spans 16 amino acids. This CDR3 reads CASSYSGTSEEETQYF. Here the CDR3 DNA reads TGTGCCAGCAGTTACTCTGGAACTAGCGAGGAAGAGACCCAGTACTTC.

The CDR3 here is CSARVGFRGPNSGNTIYF. The CDR3 bases are TGCAGTGCTAGAGTTGGGTTTAGAGGGCCCAACTCTGGAAACACCATATATTTT. This sequence joins TRBV20-1 and TRBJ1-3; D is undetermined. CDR3 length equals 18 residues. Germline-derived CDR1 and CDR2 are DFQATT and SNEGSKA (reference sequence). V was trimmed by 1 base and J by 0 bases, leaving 19 bases between them.

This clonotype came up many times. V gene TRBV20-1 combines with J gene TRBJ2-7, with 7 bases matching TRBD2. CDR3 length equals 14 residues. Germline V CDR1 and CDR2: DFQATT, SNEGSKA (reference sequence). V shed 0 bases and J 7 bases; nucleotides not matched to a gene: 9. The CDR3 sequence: CSARDQGRVGEQYF. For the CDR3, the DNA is TGCAGTGCTAGAGATCAAGGGAGGGTGGGGGAGCAGTACTTC.

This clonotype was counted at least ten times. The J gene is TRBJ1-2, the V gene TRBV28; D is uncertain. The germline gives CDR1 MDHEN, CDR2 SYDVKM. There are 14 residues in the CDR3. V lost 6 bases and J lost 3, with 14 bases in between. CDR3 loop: CASRKPSGYYGYTF. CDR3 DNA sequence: TGTGCCAGCAGAAAACCCAGCGGATACTATGGCTACACCTTC.

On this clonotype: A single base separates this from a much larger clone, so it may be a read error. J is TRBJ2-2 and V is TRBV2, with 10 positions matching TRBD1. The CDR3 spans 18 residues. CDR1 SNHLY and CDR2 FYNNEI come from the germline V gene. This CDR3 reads CSSSLLKPGTGAIGELFF. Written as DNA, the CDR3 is TGTTCCAGCAGTCTCCTAAAGCCCGGGACAGGGGCGATCGGGGAGCTGTTTTTT.

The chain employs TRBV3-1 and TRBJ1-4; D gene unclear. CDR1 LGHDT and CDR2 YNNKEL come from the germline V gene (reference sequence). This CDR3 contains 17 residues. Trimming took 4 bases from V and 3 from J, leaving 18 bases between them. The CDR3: CASSRSSWYRANEKLFF. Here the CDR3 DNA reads TGTGCCAGCAGCCGATCGTCTTGGTACAGAGCTAATGAAAAACTGTTTTTT. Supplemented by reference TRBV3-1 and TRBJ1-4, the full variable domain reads DTAVSQTPKYLVTQMGNDKSIKCEQNLGHDTMYWYKQDSKKFLKIMFSYNNKELIINETVPNRFSPKSPDKAHLNLHINSLELGDSAVYFCASSRSSWYRANEKLFFGSGTQLSVL.

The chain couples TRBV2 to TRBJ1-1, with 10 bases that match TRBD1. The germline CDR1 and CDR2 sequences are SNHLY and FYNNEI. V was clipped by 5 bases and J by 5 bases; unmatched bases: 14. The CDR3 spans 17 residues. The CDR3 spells CASSYLGTGEKGTEAFF. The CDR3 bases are TGTGCCAGCAGTTACCTTGGGACAGGGGAAAAAGGGACTGAAGCTTTCTTT.

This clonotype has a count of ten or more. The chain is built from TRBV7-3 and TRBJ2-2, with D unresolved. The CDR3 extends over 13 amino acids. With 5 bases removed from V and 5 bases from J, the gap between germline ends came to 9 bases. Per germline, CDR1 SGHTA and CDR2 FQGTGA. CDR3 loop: CASSPGQTGELFF. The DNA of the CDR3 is TGTGCCAGCAGCCCTGGGCAAACCGGGGAGCTGTTTTTT.

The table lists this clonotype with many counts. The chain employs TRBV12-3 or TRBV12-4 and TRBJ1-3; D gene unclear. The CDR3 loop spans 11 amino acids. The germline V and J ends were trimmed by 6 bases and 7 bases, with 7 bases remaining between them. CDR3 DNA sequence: TGTGCCAGCAGCTGGGAGAACACCATATATTTT. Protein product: CASSWENTIYF.